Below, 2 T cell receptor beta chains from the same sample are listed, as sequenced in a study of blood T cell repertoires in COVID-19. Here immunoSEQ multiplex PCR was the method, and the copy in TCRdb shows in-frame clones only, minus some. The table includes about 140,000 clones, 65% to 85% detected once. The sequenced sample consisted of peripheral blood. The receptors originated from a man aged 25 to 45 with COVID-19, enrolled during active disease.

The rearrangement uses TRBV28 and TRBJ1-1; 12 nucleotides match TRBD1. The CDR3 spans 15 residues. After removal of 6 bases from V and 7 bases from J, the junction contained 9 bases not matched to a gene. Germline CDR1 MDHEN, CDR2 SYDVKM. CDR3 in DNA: TGTGCCAGCAGGGCGGGGGACAGGGGGCCTAATGAAGCTTTCTTT. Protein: CASRAGDRGPNEAFF.

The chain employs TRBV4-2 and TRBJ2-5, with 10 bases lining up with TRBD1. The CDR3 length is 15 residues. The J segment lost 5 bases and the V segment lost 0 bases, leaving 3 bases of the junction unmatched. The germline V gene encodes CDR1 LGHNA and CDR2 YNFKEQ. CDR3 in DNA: TGTGCCAGCAGCCAAGAGACAGGGGGCGAGGAGACCCAGTACTTC. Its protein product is CASSQETGGEETQYF.